This TCR beta chain was recorded in a study of cytomegalovirus exposure and HLA in healthy donors (dated 2017 in TCRdb). For the study in its entirety: An earlier analysis of some 600 of the donors reported 276 Gb of sequence data and 117 million unique TCR beta sequences obtained from some 200 million T cells. The number of donors typed differed by locus, with roughly 629-640 for A, B, C, DRB1 and DQB1, 522 for DQA1, about 610 for DPA1, and approximately 470 for DPB1. Among 300 to 500 genotyped donors of the cohort, an average of approximately 240,000 unique TCR beta nucleotide sequences was sequenced per donor, of which about 19% were non-productive. To predict cytomegalovirus infection status, the study brought together high-throughput TCR immunosequencing, statistical association of individual TCRs with disease status, and machine learning. The genetic ancestry cluster associated with self-reported Caucasian donors included about 81% of the 350 to 500 genotyped donors. In addition to the first cohort of 500 to 850 subjects, a separate validation cohort of 120 different subjects was used. The study aimed to test whether signatures of past pathogen exposure could be identified by cataloging public T cell receptors. Donor age, sex, ethnicity and CMV serostatus were compiled together with the repertoire data. All discovery cohort repertoires had been generated on a single sequencing platform. In the later analysis, no new phenotypic data were used to find candidate immune exposures; instead, reliance was placed on TCR beta sequences and their occurrence across donors. An earlier analysis of about 620 of the donors applied high-throughput TCR beta sequencing to assess whether each TCR beta V gene segment acted as functional or pseudogenic. A later genetic analysis used genome-wide SNP genotypes for about three fifths of the roughly 700 donors, treating that subset as a discovery cohort. The T cell repertoires of some 670 subjects were profiled by immunosequencing and related to cytomegalovirus serostatus. Both class I and class II loci were covered by HLA typing, at four-digit resolution. Around 320 gigabases of sequencing data and 78 million or so unique TCR sequences were included in an early release covering 500 to 750 HLA-typed donors. Roughly 5 DR-DQ haplotypes were handled as single units for association and clustering, since linkage in the cohort was strong. In a later analysis, previously published TCR beta repertoires from roughly 710 donors were re-analyzed and high-resolution HLA genotyping was added so that TCR occurrence patterns could be studied.

The cohort consisted of 600 to 700 healthy bone marrow donors. All cohort members were sampled while nominally healthy, although unrecorded immune exposures were likely present. The donor was CMV seronegative and was included in the group of about 400 seronegative cohort members. A peripheral blood sample was collected from each donor, and TCR beta sequencing was performed on peripheral blood mononuclear cells. Genomic DNA was extracted from the blood cell samples with the Qiagen DNeasy Blood Extraction Kit. As regards this clone: What this receptor recognizes is not known. No much larger clonotype is one base removed from it; base qualities were not supplied.

To prepare the library, the immunoSEQ multiplex PCR assay was applied. For the multiplex PCR, a mixture combining 60 forward primers for TCR Vbeta segments and 13 reverse primers for TCR Jbeta segments was used. The CDR3 region of rearranged TCR beta genes was amplified from genomic DNA with a multiplex PCR assay. On the Illumina HiSeq System, the amplified TCR beta libraries were sequenced as 87-base-pair reads. Per the original workflow: In a later analysis, 77 million or so unique TCR beta chains were counted across the 650 to 750 repertoires, and around 10 million of these chains were shared by at least two donors. Raw reads were error-corrected and collapsed into unique sequences with a nearest-neighbor algorithm that merged closely related sequences to remove PCR and sequencing errors. Alignment of CDR3 sequences to IMGT reference sequences was used to assign V, D and J gene segments. For a sequence to be retained, at least a six-nucleotide match to both a V gene segment and a J gene segment was required. Rearrangements were called productive when the CDR3 lacked stop codons and stayed in frame with V and J; all others were non-productive. CDR3 was defined according to IMGT convention as the region running from the second conserved V-encoded cysteine to the conserved J-encoded phenylalanine. The earlier analysis of approximately 590 of the donors excluded any sequence lacking an unambiguous match to a single V gene segment. An earlier analysis of several hundred of the donors called V segments functional above 56.7% productive rearrangements and segregating when the between-donor standard deviation exceeded 5%. To diagnose cytomegalovirus status from the catalog of TCR beta chain sequences, a statistical classification framework was built. A later analysis assigned V and J genes by comparing TCR nucleotide sequences with IMGT/GENE-DB human TR gene sequences. A later analysis assigned CDR3 sequences and most-parsimonious VDJ recombination scenarios with the TCRdist pipeline. In a later analysis, each TCR beta chain was defined by its CDR3 amino acid sequence together with its V-gene family, and reads lacking a unique V-gene family were excluded. To address suspected cross-contamination and a sequencing artifact, a later analysis removed approximately 590 highly shared, low-generation-probability nucleotide sequences. For each public chain, a later analysis derived a clonal expansion index from normalized ranks of inferred template counts within each repertoire. Generation probabilities in a later analysis came from a VDJ recombination model fitted to out-of-frame rearrangements, and those results were checked against IGoR. A later analysis scored TCR-TCR, TCR-HLA and TCR-CMV co-occurrence with hypergeometric tests, applying a repertoire-size bias correction to TCR pairs. In a later analysis, false discovery rates were estimated by permuting HLA or CMV assignments 20 times. In a later analysis, co-occurring TCRs were grouped using DBSCAN, and TCRdist sequence similarity was added for clustering within HLA-allele-positive subsets. For co-occurrence clustering, repertoires with fewer than 30,000 or more than 120,000 public chains were excluded, along with 4 to 6 repertoires with anomalous nucleotide sharing. This is the immuneACCESS table as TCRdb keeps it, with only in-frame sequences that have V and J called. A part of the clones is gone; compared with another copy, unresolved V genes explain less than half, and the rest is unexplained. V and J calls and clone size are given by that table; D and trimming were obtained from the DNA. In this sample the table shows some 130,000 clones, roughly 88% of which occur a single time. Of the sample, approximately 2.6% falls within the top ten clones.

Findings and caveats that apply to the study as a whole: Linkage disequilibrium might explain the correlated functional status among segregating V segments, but an unknown experimental factor could not be ruled out. In a later analysis, most CMV-associated TCR beta chains were found to appear HLA-restricted, with HLA associations seemingly driven largely by CMV exposure. The classifier was reported to diagnose cytomegalovirus status with high specificity and sensitivity in both the original cohort and the validation cohort. Strong co-occurrence of HLA alleles, especially DR and DQ, made assigning TCR associations to individual alleles difficult. Presence/absence analyses assumed roughly uniform sequencing depth across donors, an assumption that may not hold. A few of the identified cytomegalovirus-associated TCR beta chains were confirmed in vitro to be specific for cytomegalovirus antigens. Compared with equally common non-associated chains, HLA-associated TCR beta chains in a later analysis were more clonally expanded and had lower generation probabilities. According to a later genetic analysis, donors in an Asian-associated ancestry cluster had fewer N-insertions in productive TCRs than the approximately 650-donor mean. The cohort was sequenced for TCR beta chains only, and without alpha or paired-chain data the features that could be detected were limited. The earlier analysis of a few hundred of the donors excluded approximately 17 rarely observed V segments, including chromosome 9 orphons, because counts were too low. A further reported finding was that TCR beta sequences accurately predicted the HLA-A and HLA-B alleles for most subjects in the first cohort. At a false discovery rate of 0.05, a later analysis linked 16,951 TCR beta sequences to specific HLA alleles. Because HLA typing was missing for some donors at each locus, association tests included only the typed subset. According to a later analysis, TCR association rates differed among HLA loci, with DRB1 alleles showing the most associated TCRs and HLA-C alleles showing the fewest. Across donors, most TCR sequences were observed very rarely, whereas some public TCRs were present in many individuals. In the study, approximately 160 TCR beta chains were listed as associated with cytomegalovirus. It was suggested by the authors that the approach could potentially be generalized to other disease states and immunological phenotypes. In a later analysis, several top co-occurrence clusters were reported to appear linked to parvovirus B19, influenza, CMV and Epstein-Barr virus. In a later genetic analysis, a missense DCLRE1C variant was associated with V-gene and J-gene trimming of TCR beta chains, and the association was replicated in an independent cohort. For the cohort, immune exposure information was limited to CMV serostatus. A group of highly shared sequence variants was considered likely to be a technical artifact of the sequencing pipeline. In an earlier analysis of 587 of the donors, most TCR beta V segments appeared in productive rearrangements about 87% or about 30% of the time, broadly matching IMGT annotations.

Sequenced material: PBMCs. The sequence came from a man aged 50 or older in good health and CMV-seronegative.

Here the CDR3 is given as CASSVEGPGANVLTF. The DNA sequence is TGTGCCAGCAGTGTGGAGGGGCCTGGGGCCAACGTCCTGACTTTC. The sequence links TRBV2 to TRBJ2-6; TRBD2 is a possible D gene, resting on 6 matching bases. CDR1 and CDR2 (SNHLY, FYNNEI) derive from the germline V gene. Deletion took 4 bases off V and 2 bases off J, with a span of 9 bases between the germline ends. The CDR3 goes from the cysteine to the phenylalanine over 15 residues. Only the CDR3 DNA stays, 45 bases, in frame from base 1.